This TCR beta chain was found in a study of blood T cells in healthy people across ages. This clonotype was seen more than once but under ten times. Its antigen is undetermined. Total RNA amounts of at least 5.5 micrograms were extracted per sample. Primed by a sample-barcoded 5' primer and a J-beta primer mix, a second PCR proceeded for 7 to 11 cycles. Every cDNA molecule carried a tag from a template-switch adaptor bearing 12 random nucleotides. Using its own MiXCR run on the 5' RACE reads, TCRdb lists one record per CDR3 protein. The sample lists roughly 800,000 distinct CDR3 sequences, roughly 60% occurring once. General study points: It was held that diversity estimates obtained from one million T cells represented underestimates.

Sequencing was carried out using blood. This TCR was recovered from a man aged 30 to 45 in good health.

Here the CDR3 DNA reads TGTGCCAGCAGCTTGGGGCAGGGGCTTATCTACGAGCAGTACTTC. Residues: CASSLGQGLIYEQYF. This chain connects TRBV7-6 to TRBJ2-7, with D perhaps matching TRBD1 (6 bases). CDR3 size: 15 residues. The germline V gene encodes CDR1 SGHVS and CDR2 FNYEAQ. Trimming shortened V by 3 bases and J by 3 bases, and 15 bases separated the two germline ends.